Included here is one T cell receptor beta chain sequence, with context. Authors' methods: Reference gene primer amplification yielded estimated nucleated cell counts. Produced via immunoSEQ multiplex PCR; TCRdb's table is partial and in-frame only. V, J and clone size are those of that table, while D and trimming were read from the DNA. The sample has about 190,000 clones; nearly 90% are singletons. This CDR3 is built from 19 residues. Trimming pared 4 bases from V and 0 bases from J, leaving 22 bases between. This sample was included in a study of blood T cell repertoires in COVID-19. Study details: The cDNA or gDNA used as material had been derived from T cells, B-cell-depleted T cells, or PBMCs.

The origin of this receptor is a man aged 50 to 60 with acute or convalescent COVID-19. Sequencing used peripheral blood. This rearrangement joins TRBV23-1 to TRBJ1-3, with a possible D match to TRBD1 (5 bases). TRBV23-1 is designated an ORF whose function remains uncertain. CDR3 in DNA: TGCGCCAGCAGTCCCCCTCCCCCCCAGGACATAAGCTCTGGAAACACCATATATTTT. Translated, it gives CASSPPPPQDISSGNTIYF.